This T cell receptor beta chain emerged from a study of metastatic and nonmetastatic thyroid tumors. Study summary: Where malignant and benign thyroid patients were concerned, repertoires were compared across blood and tumor or nodule tissue. The study, taken as a whole, reports: TCR beta diversity was reportedly significantly higher in malignant thyroid tumors than benign nodules, in blood and tumor.

This clone turned up a few times. Antigen specificity is unknown. This CDR3 is 14 amino acids long. From germline, CDR1 is MNHNS and CDR2 SASEGT. Trimming removed 5 bases from V and 3 bases from J, with 11 bases in between. No patient received treatment before thyroid surgery. In the study's own analysis: Researchers built a distant-metastasis classifier for papillary thyroid cancer that drew on CDR3 differences across clinicopathological groups. TCRdb used MiXCR to call clones anew from the PCR reads. It is TCRdb's table, rather than the study itself, that gives the V and J calls and clone size. The top ten clones hold around 8.5% of a sample with 30,000 or so clones, 15% to 20% of them seen once.

This chain connects TRBV6-1 to TRBJ1-5; no clear D. This TCR came from a female donor with papillary thyroid cancer or a benign thyroid nodule (not recorded which). Some clones in this sample may be carry-over from other donors' samples. The sequencing input was blood. The CDR3 here is CASSLWQNNQPQHF. For the CDR3, the DNA is TGTGCCAGCAGTTTATGGCAGAACAATCAGCCCCAGCATTTT.